This T cell receptor (beta chain) comes out of a study of beta chain features in type 1 diabetes. Expressed TCRB transcripts were sequenced because the isolated RNA had all been reverse transcribed beforehand. Read counts averaged around 3.9 million for samples of naive, central memory and regulatory T cells. The table came from immunoSEQ multiplex PCR; TCRdb's copy has only in-frame clones and leaves some out. The sample has 900,000 or so clones, roughly 17% seen once. The germline gives CDR1 LGHNA, CDR2 YNFKEQ. The CDR3 length is 15 residues. J was trimmed by 5 bases and V by 0 bases; bases with no gene match: 4. This clone has more than one count but fewer than ten.

The sequence came from a woman aged 18-29 years in good health. The V call is TRBV4-2, the J call TRBJ2-5; 9 nucleotides align to TRBD2. The sequencing sample was made of naive CD4+ T cells from blood. The CDR3, as DNA: TGTGCCAGCAGCCAAGATCGACTAGCGGTGGAGACCCAGTACTTC. It translates to CASSQDRLAVETQYF.